What follows are 18 T cell receptor beta chains derived from one specimen sequenced in a study of cytomegalovirus exposure and HLA in healthy donors. Use of 60 Vbeta and 13 Jbeta primers characterized the PCR. Repertoires were generated with immunoSEQ multiplex PCR, while TCRdb's copy carries only in-frame clones and drops some. The sample includes some 150,000 clones, around 83% seen only once; the top ten take about 8.1%. Sequenced: PBMCs. The receptors shown here come from a woman in her 50s in good health and CMV-seropositive.

V gene TRBV19 combines with J gene TRBJ1-5, with D tentatively TRBD1 (5 bases). Germline CDR1 reads LNHDA; CDR2 reads SQIVND (reference sequence). The CDR3 covers 11 residues. Trimming took 3 bases from V and 9 from J, leaving 6 bases between them. The CDR3 is CASSMGGPQHF. The CDR3 DNA is TGTGCCAGTAGTATGGGGGGGCCCCAGCATTTT.

The rearrangement uses TRBV28 and TRBJ1-2, with TRBD1 matching 10 bases. V gave up 6 bases and J gave up 7 bases; unmatched junction bases: 5. The length of the CDR3 is 13 residues. Germline CDR1 reads MDHEN; CDR2 reads SYDVKM. The CDR3 loop is CASRGQGGGGYTF. For the CDR3, the DNA is TGTGCCAGCAGAGGACAGGGGGGAGGTGGCTACACCTTC.

This clone was seen only once. J is TRBJ2-7 and V is TRBV7-2, with 10 bases fitting TRBD2. This CDR3 comprises 14 residues. V was pared by 5 bases and J by 4 bases, with 5 bases of the junction left unmatched. Germline V gene data show CDR1 as SGHTA and CDR2 as FQGNSA. The CDR3 DNA follows: TGTGCCAGCAGCCCTAGCGGGAGCCGGTACGAGCAGTACTTC. Translating gives CASSPSGSRYEQYF.

The V gene is TRBV29-1, the J gene TRBJ1-4; D is possibly TRBD1 (6 bases). In germline, CDR1 is SQVTM, CDR2 ANQGSEA. There are 12 residues in the CDR3. V was trimmed by 6 bases and J by 4 bases, leaving 9 bases between them. In nucleotides, the CDR3 is TGCAGCGTCACACAGGGTAATGAAAAACTGTTTTTT. Its translation: CSVTQGNEKLFF.

The chain combines TRBV5-1 with TRBJ2-3, with 10 bases aligning to TRBD1. The CDR3 extends over 16 amino acids. The germline CDR1 and CDR2 sequences are SGHRS and YFSETQ. With V trimmed by 0 bases and J by 5 bases, 6 bases remained unmatched. The CDR3 nucleotides are TGCGCCAGCAGCTTGGGCGACAGGGGGCCTGGAGATACGCAGTATTTT. As protein: CASSLGDRGPGDTQYF.

The V and J genes are TRBV4-2 and TRBJ2-1; the match to TRBD1 covers 7 bases. This CDR3 contains 14 residues. CDR1 LGHNA and CDR2 YNFKEQ come from the germline V gene. Trimming removed 1 base from V and 6 bases from J; junction bases left unmatched: 3. The CDR3: CASSQGDRSNEQFF. In DNA form, the CDR3 reads TGTGCCAGCAGCCAAGGGGACAGAAGCAATGAGCAGTTCTTC.

The gene calls are TRBV27 and TRBJ2-7; TRBD2 agrees at 14 bases. CDR1 and CDR2 from the germline V gene are MNHEY and SMNVEV (reference sequence). V dropped 4 bases and J dropped 3; count of bases not matched to a gene: 11. This CDR3 has 18 amino acids. CDR3 DNA sequence: TGTGCCAGCAGTTCCTCACCGGGACTAGCGGGGGTAAGCTACGAGCAGTACTTC. Residues: CASSSSPGLAGVSYEQYF.

CDR3 bases: TGTGCCAGCAGCTCAATTGGAGGGGGGGCCACAGATACGCAGTATTTT. Translating gives CASSSIGGGATDTQYF. V and J are TRBV7-3 and TRBJ2-3; D is possibly TRBD2 (7 bases). With 4 bases removed from V and 2 bases from J, the gap between germline ends came to 16 bases. Germline V CDR1 and CDR2: SGHTA, FQGTGA. The CDR3 has 16 amino acids.

The chain recombines TRBV15 with TRBJ1-2; D not resolved. Looked up from germline, CDR1 is LNHNV and CDR2 is YYDKDF (reference sequence). The CDR3 spans 17 residues. V lost 1 base and J lost 4, with 19 bases in between. CDR3 DNA: TGTGCCACCAGCAGAGGGGGAGGGCCAATAAGCCCCTATGGCTACACCTTC. It is translated as CATSRGGGPISPYGYTF. The whole variable domain, filled in from reference TRBV15 and TRBJ1-2, reads DAMVIQNPRYQVTQFGKPVTLSCSQTLNHNVMYWYQQKSSQAPKLLFHYYDKDFNNEADTPDNFQSRRPNTSFCFLDIRSPGLGDTAMYLCATSRGGGPISPYGYTFGSGTRLTVV.

This chain joins TRBV2 and TRBJ2-2; D is perhaps TRBD1 (6 bases). Trimming cost V 7 bases and J 2 bases, with 11 bases left between them. This CDR3 is built from 14 residues. The germline gives CDR1 SNHLY, CDR2 FYNNEI. The CDR3 nucleotides read TGTGCCAGCAATCGACAGGCTAACACCGGGGAGCTGTTTTTT. It yields the protein CASNRQANTGELFF.

This clone was seen only a few times. The chain's CDR3 is CASSLQGSSYEQYF. As DNA, the CDR3 is TGTGCCAGCAGCTTACAGGGGAGCTCCTACGAGCAGTACTTC. V usage is TRBV7-3 and J usage is TRBJ2-7, with D tentatively TRBD1 (6 bases). The V gene's germline CDR1 is SGHTA and CDR2 FQGTGA. V was trimmed by 2 bases and J by 0 bases, leaving 8 bases between them. The CDR3 length is 14 residues.

V usage is TRBV19 and J usage is TRBJ2-1; 10 nucleotides align to TRBD2. Germline V gives CDR1 LNHDA, CDR2 SQIVND (reference sequence). V trimming: 7 bases; J trimming: 1 base; junction bases outside the gene matches: 7. This CDR3 has 16 amino acids. The CDR3, as DNA: TGTGCCAGTATGGGGGTACTAGCGGGGTCCTACAATGAGCAGTTCTTC. It yields the protein CASMGVLAGSYNEQFF.

This chain connects TRBV10-2 to TRBJ1-2; D ambiguous. Germline V gene lookup returns CDR1 WSHSY and CDR2 SAAADI. V lost 2 bases and J 4 bases, leaving 5 bases between the germline ends. The length of the CDR3 is 12 residues. The CDR3 region has the DNA TGCGCCAGCAGTGAGGAGCCCTATGGCTACACCTTC. This codes for CASSEEPYGYTF.

CDR3 nucleotide sequence: TGTGCCAGCTCACCTTTCGCGGAAAGCTCCTACAATGAGCAGTTCTTC. Encoded protein: CASSPFAESSYNEQFF. The chain links TRBV18 to TRBJ2-1, with D unclear. CDR1 is KGHSH, CDR2 LQKENI, per germline. There are 16 residues in the CDR3. Trimming left V 3 bases short and J 0 bases short, with 12 bases between. The variable domain in full, with the rest retrieved from reference TRBV18 and TRBJ2-1, is NAGVMQNPRHLVRRRGQEARLRCSPMKGHSHVYWYRQLPEEGLKFMVYLQKENIIDESGMPKERFSAEFPKEGPSILRIQQVVRGDSAAYFCASSPFAESSYNEQFFGPGTRLTVL.

This rearrangement joins TRBV4-3 to TRBJ2-7; the D gene is possibly TRBD1 (5 bases). Germline V gene lookup returns CDR1 LGHNA and CDR2 YSLEER. This CDR3 is 14 amino acids long. Trimming pared 1 base from V and 0 bases from J, leaving 7 bases between. The CDR3: CASSQARGSYEQYF. The CDR3 bases are TGCGCCAGCAGCCAAGCTAGGGGCTCCTACGAGCAGTACTTC.

The chain links TRBV18 to TRBJ2-7; D uncertain. Trimming pared 3 bases from V and 2 bases from J, leaving 5 bases between. This CDR3 spans 12 amino acids. Germline V CDR1 and CDR2: KGHSH, LQKENI. The CDR3 region is CASSPRPYEQYF. The CDR3 DNA reads TGTGCCAGCTCACCTCGTCCCTACGAGCAGTACTTC. Using reference TRBV18 and TRBJ2-7 for the parts outside the CDR3, the full variable domain is NAGVMQNPRHLVRRRGQEARLRCSPMKGHSHVYWYRQLPEEGLKFMVYLQKENIIDESGMPKERFSAEFPKEGPSILRIQQVVRGDSAAYFCASSPRPYEQYFGPGTRLTVT.

Only one count was recorded for this clone. The CDR3: CASSLASVDEQYF. The CDR3 region has the DNA TGCGCCAGCAGCTTGGCTTCGGTCGACGAGCAGTACTTC. The chain combines TRBV5-1 with TRBJ2-7; D gene uncertain. The CDR3 contains 13 residues. Trimming shortened V by 0 bases and J by 5 bases, and 9 bases separated the two germline ends. Germline values: CDR1 SGHRS, CDR2 YFSETQ.

The chain couples TRBV10-3 to TRBJ2-5; TRBD2 matches 13 bases. The V gene's germline CDR1 is ENHRY and CDR2 SYGVKD. CDR3 length equals 14 residues. V lost 11 bases to trimming and J lost 5 bases; unmatched junction nucleotides: 8. The CDR3 sequence is CAAGLAGVEETQYF. CDR3 bases: TGTGCCGCCGGACTAGCGGGAGTGGAGGAGACCCAGTACTTC.